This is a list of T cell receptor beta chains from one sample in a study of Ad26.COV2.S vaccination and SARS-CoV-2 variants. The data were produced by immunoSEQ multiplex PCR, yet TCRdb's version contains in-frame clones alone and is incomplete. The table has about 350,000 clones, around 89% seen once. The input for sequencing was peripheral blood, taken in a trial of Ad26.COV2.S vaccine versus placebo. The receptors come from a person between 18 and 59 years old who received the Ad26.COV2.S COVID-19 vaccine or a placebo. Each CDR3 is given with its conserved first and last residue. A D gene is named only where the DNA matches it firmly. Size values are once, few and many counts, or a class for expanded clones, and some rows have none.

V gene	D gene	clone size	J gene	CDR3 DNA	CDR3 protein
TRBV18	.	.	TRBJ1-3	TGTGCCAGCTCACCCCTCTTAAGGGACACTGGAAACACCATATATTTT	CASSPLLRDTGNTIYF
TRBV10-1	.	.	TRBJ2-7	TGCGCCAGCAGTGAGTCTGGGGAACTCTACGAGCAGTACTTC	CASSESGELYEQYF
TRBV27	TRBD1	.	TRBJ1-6	TGTGCCAGCCGACCCACGACAGGGAGCTCCTATAATTCACCCCTCCACTTT	CASRPTTGSSYNSPLHF
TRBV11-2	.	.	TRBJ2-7	TGTGCCAGCAGCAACTCACTCCAGGGCCGGTTAAACTACGAGCAGTACTTC	CASSNSLQGRLNYEQYF
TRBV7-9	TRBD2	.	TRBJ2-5	TGTGCCAGCAGCTTAGTCCGGGCCGACAGCGGGAAGACCCAGTACTTC	CASSLVRADSGKTQYF
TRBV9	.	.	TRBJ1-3	TGTGCCAGCAGCGTCGGAGGGGCTGGAAACACCATATATTTT	CASSVGGAGNTIYF
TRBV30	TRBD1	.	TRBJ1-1	TGTGCCTGTACACAGGGGGTAGCTGAAGCTTTCTTT	CACTQGVAEAFF
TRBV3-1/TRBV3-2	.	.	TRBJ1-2	TGTGCCAGCAGCCTAACAGGGAACTATGGCTACACCTTC	CASSLTGNYGYTF
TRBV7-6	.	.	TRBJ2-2	TGTGCCAGCCGACAAGGATCGAACACCGGGGAGCTGTTTTTT	CASRQGSNTGELFF
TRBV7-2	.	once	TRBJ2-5	TGTGCCAGCAGCTTCGCAGGGCTACACCAAGAGACCCAGTACTTC	CASSFAGLHQETQYF
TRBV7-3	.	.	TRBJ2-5	TGTGCCAGCAGCTTAACAGGGGGGTCCCAAGAGACCCAGTACTTC	CASSLTGGSQETQYF
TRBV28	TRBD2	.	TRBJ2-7	TGTGCCAGCACGCCTACGGGGGGAGGGCGGTCCGAGCAGTACTTC	CASTPTGGGRSEQYF
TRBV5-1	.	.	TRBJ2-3	TGCGCCAGCAGCGTGGCCCTAGAAACAGATACGCAGTATTTT	CASSVALETDTQYF
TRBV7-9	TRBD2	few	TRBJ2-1	TGTGCCAGCAGCTTAGGTAGCGGGAGGAGCAATGAGCAGTTCTTC	CASSLGSGRSNEQFF
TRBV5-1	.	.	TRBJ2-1	TGCGCCAGCAGCTTAACAGGTTACAATGAGCAGTTCTTC	CASSLTGYNEQFF
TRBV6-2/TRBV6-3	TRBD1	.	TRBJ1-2	TGTGCCAGCAGTGACCGGACAGGCTATGGCTACACCTTC	CASSDRTGYGYTF
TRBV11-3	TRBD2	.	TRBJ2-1	TGTGCCAGCAGCCCCGGGACTAGCGGGATTCAGGGTGAGCAGTTCTTC	CASSPGTSGIQGEQFF
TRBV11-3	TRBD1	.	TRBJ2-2	TGTGCCAGCAGCTTAAATGGACAGGCGAACACCGGGGAGCTGTTTTTT	CASSLNGQANTGELFF
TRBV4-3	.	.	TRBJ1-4	TGCGCCAGCAGCCAAGATCTCGGTACAACTAATGAAAAACTGTTTTTT	CASSQDLGTTNEKLFF
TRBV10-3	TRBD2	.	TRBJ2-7	TGTGCCACCGGGGGGACTAGCGGGAGCGCGTACTTC	CATGGTSGSAYF
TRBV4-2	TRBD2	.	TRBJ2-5	TGTGCCAGCAGCCCTGGACTAGCGGGGGGGCGAGAGACCCAGTACTTC	CASSPGLAGGRETQYF
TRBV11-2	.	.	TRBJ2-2	TGTGCCAGCAGCCCCGGTGACACCGGGGAGCTGTTTTTT	CASSPGDTGELFF
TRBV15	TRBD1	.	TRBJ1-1	TGTGCCACCAGTCGGACAGGGGGCGCTGGGAACACTGAAGCTTTCTTT	CATSRTGGAGNTEAFF
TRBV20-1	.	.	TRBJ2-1	TGCAGTGCCGGAAGGGATGAGCAGTTCTTC	CSAGRDEQFF
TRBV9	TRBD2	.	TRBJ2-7	TGTGCCAGCAGCGTAGATAGCGGGAGTTACGAGCAGTACTTC	CASSVDSGSYEQYF
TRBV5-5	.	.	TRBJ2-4	TGTGCCAGCAGCTTGCAGGGTTTGGGGGAAAACATTCAGTACTTC	CASSLQGLGENIQYF
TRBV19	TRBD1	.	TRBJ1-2	TGTGCCAGTAGACAGGGGAACTATGGCTACACCTTC	CASRQGNYGYTF
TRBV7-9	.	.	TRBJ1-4	TGTGCCAGCAGCTTAGCGGGAGGAGATGAAAAACTGTTTTTT	CASSLAGGDEKLFF
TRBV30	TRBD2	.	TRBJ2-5	TGTGCCTGGAGTGTACCCAAGGCGGGAGCGGGCCAAGAGACCCAGTACTTC	CAWSVPKAGAGQETQYF
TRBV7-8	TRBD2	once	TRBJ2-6	TGTGCCAGCAGCTGGCCTAGCGGGGTCGGGTTAGGTGGGGCCAACGTCCTGACTTTC	CASSWPSGVGLGGANVLTF
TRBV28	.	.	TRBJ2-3	TGTGCCAGCAACCGTCGCGCCGCCTTGACAGATACGCAGTATTTT	CASNRRAALTDTQYF
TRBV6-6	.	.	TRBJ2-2	TGTGCCAGCCGTCAGGGAGTTGGAACCGGGGAGCTGTTTTTT	CASRQGVGTGELFF
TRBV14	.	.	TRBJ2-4	TGTGCCAGCAGCCACGGATACAAAAACATTCAGTACTTC	CASSHGYKNIQYF
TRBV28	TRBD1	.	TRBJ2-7	TGTGCCAGCAGCCTTGGACAGGGTTGGGCCGAGCAGTACTTC	CASSLGQGWAEQYF
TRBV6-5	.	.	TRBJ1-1	TGTGCCAGCAGTAAGACTACAGGAGAAGCTTTCTTT	CASSKTTGEAFF
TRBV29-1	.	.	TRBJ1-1	TGCAGCGTTACAAGGGGCTCGGGCACTGAAGCTTTCTTT	CSVTRGSGTEAFF
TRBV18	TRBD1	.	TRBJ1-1	TGTGCCAGCTCACCGGACAGGGTTCCTTATGAAGCTTTCTTT	CASSPDRVPYEAFF
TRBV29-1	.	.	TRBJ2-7	TGCAGCGTTCGCCCCAGGGATTACCACGAGCAGTACTTC	CSVRPRDYHEQYF
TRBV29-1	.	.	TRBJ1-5	TGCAGCGTTTCGACAGCAGGGGAGCAGCCCCAGCATTTT	CSVSTAGEQPQHF
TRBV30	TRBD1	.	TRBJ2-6	TGTGCCTGGAAATGGGACAGGTTATTCTCTGGGGCCAACGTCCTGACTTTC	CAWKWDRLFSGANVLTF
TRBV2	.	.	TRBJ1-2	TGTGCCAGCATCCCCGAGGTTACGGCAACCTATGGCTACACCTTC	CASIPEVTATYGYTF
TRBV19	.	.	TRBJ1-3	TGTGCCAGTAGTCGGACGATCTCTGGAAACACCATATATTTT	CASSRTISGNTIYF
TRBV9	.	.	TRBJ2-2	TGTGCCAGCAGCGTAGAGCAGGGGACCGGGGAGCTGTTTTTT	CASSVEQGTGELFF
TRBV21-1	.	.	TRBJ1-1	TGTGCCAGCAGCAAACCCCCCAAGGGAAATCATACTGAAGCTTTCTTT	CASSKPPKGNHTEAFF
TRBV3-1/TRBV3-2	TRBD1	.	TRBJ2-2	TGTGCCAGCAGCCAAAGAACAGGGGGTGGGAACACCGGGGAGCTGTTTTTT	CASSQRTGGGNTGELFF
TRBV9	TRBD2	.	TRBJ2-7	TGTGCCAGCAGCGTCCTAGCGGGTGGAGCCTACGAGCAGTACTTC	CASSVLAGGAYEQYF
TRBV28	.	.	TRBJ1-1	TGTGCCATCCGACTGGGGGGGGTCGGCACTGAAGCTTTCTTT	CAIRLGGVGTEAFF